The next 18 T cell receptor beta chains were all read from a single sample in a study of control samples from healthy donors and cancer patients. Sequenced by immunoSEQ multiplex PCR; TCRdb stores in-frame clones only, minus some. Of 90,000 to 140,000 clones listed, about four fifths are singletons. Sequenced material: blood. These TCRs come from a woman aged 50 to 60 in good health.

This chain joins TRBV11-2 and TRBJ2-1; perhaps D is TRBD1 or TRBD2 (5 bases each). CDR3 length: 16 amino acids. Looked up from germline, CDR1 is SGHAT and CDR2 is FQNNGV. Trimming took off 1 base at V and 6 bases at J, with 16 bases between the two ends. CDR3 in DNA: TGTGCCAGCAGCTTAGTTTTCGGGGCAACGGGCAATGAGCAGTTCTTC. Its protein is CASSLVFGATGNEQFF.

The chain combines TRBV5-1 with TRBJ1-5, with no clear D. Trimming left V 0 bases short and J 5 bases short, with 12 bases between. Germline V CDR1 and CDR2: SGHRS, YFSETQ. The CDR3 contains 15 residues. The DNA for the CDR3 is TGCGCCAGCAGCTTGGAGGGCATTGCTTATCAGCCCCAGCATTTT. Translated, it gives CASSLEGIAYQPQHF.

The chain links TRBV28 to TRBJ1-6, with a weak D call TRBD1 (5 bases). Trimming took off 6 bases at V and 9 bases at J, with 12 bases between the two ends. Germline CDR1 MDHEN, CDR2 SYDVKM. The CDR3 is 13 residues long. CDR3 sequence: CASRDMSGSPLHF. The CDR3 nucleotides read TGTGCCAGCAGGGACATGTCAGGTTCACCCCTCCACTTT.

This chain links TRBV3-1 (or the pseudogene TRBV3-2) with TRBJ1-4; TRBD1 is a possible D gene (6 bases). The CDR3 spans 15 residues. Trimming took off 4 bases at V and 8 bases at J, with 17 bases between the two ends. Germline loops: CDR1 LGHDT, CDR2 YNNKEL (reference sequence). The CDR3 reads CASSPRPGGAEKLFF. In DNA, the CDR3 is TGTGCCAGCAGCCCAAGGCCCGGGGGCGCGGAAAAACTGTTTTTT.

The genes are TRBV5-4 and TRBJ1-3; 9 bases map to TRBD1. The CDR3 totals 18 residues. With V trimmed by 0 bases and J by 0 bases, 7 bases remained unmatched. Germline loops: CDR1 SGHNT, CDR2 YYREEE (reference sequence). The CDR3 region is CASSLEPVTGGSGNTIYF. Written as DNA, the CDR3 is TGTGCCAGCAGCTTGGAACCCGTGACAGGGGGCTCTGGAAACACCATATATTTT.

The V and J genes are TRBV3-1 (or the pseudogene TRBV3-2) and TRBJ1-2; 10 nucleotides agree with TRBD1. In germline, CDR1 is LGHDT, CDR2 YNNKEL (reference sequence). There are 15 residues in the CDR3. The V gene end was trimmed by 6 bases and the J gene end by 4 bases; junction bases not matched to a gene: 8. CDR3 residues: CASSLSGTGAYGYTF. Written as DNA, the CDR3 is TGTGCCAGCAGTCTCTCCGGGACAGGGGCCTATGGCTACACCTTC.

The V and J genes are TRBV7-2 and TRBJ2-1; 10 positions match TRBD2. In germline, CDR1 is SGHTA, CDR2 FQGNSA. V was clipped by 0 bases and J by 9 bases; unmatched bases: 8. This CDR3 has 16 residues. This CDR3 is CASSLASGGARAEQFF. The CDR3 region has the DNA TGTGCCAGCAGCTTAGCGAGCGGGGGGGCGAGGGCTGAGCAGTTCTTC.

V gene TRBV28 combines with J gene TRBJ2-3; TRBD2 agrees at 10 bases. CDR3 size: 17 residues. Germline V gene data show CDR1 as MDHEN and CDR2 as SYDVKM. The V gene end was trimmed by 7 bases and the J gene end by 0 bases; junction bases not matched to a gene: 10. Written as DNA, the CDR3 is TGTGCCAGCATTAGCGGGGGGACGGCCTTTAGCACAGATACGCAGTATTTT. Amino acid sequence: CASISGGTAFSTDTQYF.

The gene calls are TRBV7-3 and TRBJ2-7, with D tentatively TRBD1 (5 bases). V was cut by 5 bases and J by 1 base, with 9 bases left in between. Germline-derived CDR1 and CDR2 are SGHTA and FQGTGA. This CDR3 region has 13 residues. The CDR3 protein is CASSLDSSYEQYF. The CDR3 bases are TGTGCCAGCAGCCTCGACAGTTCCTACGAGCAGTACTTC.

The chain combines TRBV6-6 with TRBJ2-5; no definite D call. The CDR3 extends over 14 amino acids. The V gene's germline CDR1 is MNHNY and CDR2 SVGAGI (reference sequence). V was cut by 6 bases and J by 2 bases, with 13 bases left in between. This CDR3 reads CASSLGPTQETQYF. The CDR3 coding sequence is TGTGCCAGCAGCCTCGGACCGACGCAAGAGACCCAGTACTTC.

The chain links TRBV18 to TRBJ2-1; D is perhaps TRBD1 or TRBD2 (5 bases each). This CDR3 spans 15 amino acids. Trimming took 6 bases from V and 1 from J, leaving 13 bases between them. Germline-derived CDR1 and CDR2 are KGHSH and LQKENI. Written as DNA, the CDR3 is TGTGCCAGCTCTTCAGGGACCCTGTCCTACAATGAGCAGTTCTTC. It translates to CASSSGTLSYNEQFF.

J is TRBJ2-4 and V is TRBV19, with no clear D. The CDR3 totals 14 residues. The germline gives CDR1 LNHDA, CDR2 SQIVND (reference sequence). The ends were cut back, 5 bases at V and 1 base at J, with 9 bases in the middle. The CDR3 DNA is TGTGCCAGTAGTGAAGGACCGGCCAAAAACATTCAGTACTTC. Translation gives CASSEGPAKNIQYF.

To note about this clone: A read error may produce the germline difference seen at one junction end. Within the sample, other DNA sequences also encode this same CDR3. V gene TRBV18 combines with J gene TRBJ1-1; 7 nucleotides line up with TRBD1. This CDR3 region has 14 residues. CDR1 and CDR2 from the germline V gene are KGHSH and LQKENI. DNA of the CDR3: TGTGCTAGCTCATTCGGACAGGCGGTCACTGAAGCTTTCTTT. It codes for CASSFGQAVTEAFF.

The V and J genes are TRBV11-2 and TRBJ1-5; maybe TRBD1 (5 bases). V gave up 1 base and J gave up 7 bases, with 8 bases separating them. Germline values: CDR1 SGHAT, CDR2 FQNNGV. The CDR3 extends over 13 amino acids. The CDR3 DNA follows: TGTGCCAGCAGCTTAGGGGGCGGGCAGCCCCAGCATTTT. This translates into CASSLGGGQPQHF.

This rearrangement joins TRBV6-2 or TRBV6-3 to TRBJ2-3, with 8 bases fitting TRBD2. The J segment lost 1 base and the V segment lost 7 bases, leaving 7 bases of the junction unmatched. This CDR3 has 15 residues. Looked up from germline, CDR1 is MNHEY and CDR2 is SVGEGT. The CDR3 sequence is CASTPAGLGTDTQYF. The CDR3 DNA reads TGTGCCAGCACCCCAGCGGGACTAGGCACAGATACGCAGTATTTT.

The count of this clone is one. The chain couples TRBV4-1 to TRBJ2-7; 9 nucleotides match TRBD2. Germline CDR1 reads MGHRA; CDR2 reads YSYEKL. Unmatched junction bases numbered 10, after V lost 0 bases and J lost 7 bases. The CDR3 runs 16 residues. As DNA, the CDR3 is TGCGCCAGCAGCCAAGAGGTGGTAGCGGGAGCTCGGGAGCAGTACTTC. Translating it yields CASSQEVVAGAREQYF.

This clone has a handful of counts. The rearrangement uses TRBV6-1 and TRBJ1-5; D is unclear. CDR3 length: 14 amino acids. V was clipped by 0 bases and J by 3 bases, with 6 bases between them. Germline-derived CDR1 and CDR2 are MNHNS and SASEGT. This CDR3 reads CASSEAHSNQPQHF. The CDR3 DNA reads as TGTGCCAGCAGTGAAGCGCATTCCAATCAGCCCCAGCATTTT.

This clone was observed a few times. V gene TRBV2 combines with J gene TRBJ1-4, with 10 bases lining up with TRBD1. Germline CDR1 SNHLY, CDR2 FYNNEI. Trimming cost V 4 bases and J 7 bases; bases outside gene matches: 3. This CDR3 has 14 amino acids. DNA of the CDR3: TGTGCCAGCAGTGTGGGGACAGGGGTTGAAAAACTGTTTTTT. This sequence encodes CASSVGTGVEKLFF.